Listed here are 13 T cell receptor beta chains from one sample, sequenced in a study of chemoradiotherapy in HPV16-positive cancers. The assay was immunoSEQ multiplex PCR, and TCRdb's table has in-frame clones only and misses some. The profile shows more than 5,000 clones, 85% of them singletons. The specimen was tumor tissue, collected from a patient who underwent chemoradiotherapy. These receptors came from a human donor with HPV-associated anogenital cancer.

The CDR3: CASRQRRGGADTQYF. DNA of the CDR3: TGTGCCAGCAGACAAAGGCGGGGCGGAGCAGATACGCAGTATTTT. The chain links TRBV2 to TRBJ2-3; D might be TRBD2 (6 bases). The CDR3 sequence is 15 residues long. Germline CDR1 and CDR2: SNHLY and FYNNEI. Trimming pared 6 bases from V and 4 bases from J, leaving 17 bases between.

The chain recombines TRBV27 with TRBJ2-7, with 8 positions matching TRBD2. With 6 bases clipped from V and 6 bases from J, the junction kept 7 bases outside the gene matches. CDR1 and CDR2 from the germline V gene are MNHEY and SMNVEV (reference sequence). The CDR3 runs to 13 residues. The DNA for the CDR3 is TGTGCCAGCAGCCCCCGGGGGGGCAGCGAGCAGTACGTC. It yields the protein CASSPRGGSEQYV.

The CDR3 loop is CATSRKGFGDTEAFF. The CDR3 DNA is TGTGCCACCAGCAGAAAGGGGTTTGGTGACACTGAAGCTTTCTTT. This chain connects TRBV15 to TRBJ1-1; TRBD1 is a possible D gene (5 bases). The V gene's germline CDR1 is LNHNV and CDR2 YYDKDF (reference sequence). With 2 bases removed from V and 3 bases from J, the gap between germline ends came to 13 bases. This CDR3 has 15 residues.

This clone has a single count. This chain links TRBV14 with TRBJ1-6, with 11 bases fitting TRBD1. The CDR3 is 17 amino acids. Germline CDR1 and CDR2: SGHDN and FVKESK. Trimming took 4 bases from V and 7 from J; bases not matched to a gene: 9. As DNA, the CDR3 is TGTGCCAGCAGCCGTAGGACAGGGGGCTCGATGAATTCACCCCTCCACTTT. Its protein product is CASSRRTGGSMNSPLHF. Combining the CDR3 with reference TRBV14 and TRBJ1-6 gives the whole variable domain EAGVTQFPSHSVIEKGQTVTLRCDPISGHDNLYWYRRVMGKEIKFLLHFVKESKQDESGMPNNRFLAERTGGTYSTLKVQPAELEDSGVYFCASSRRTGGSMNSPLHFGNGTRLTVT.

The chain combines TRBV5-1 with TRBJ2-3; D possibly uses TRBD1 or TRBD2 (5 bases each). CDR3 length: 15 residues. V lost 1 base and J lost 2, with 11 bases in between. Germline CDR1 and CDR2: SGHRS and YFSETQ. CDR3 sequence: CASSLSTGTTDTQYF. The CDR3 nucleotides are TGCGCCAGCAGCTTGTCGACGGGGACCACAGATACGCAGTATTTT.

This clone is medium-sized by share. This rearrangement joins TRBV6-4 to TRBJ1-2; no clear D gene. V lost 2 bases and J 8 bases, leaving 21 bases between the germline ends. Germline-derived CDR1 and CDR2 are MRHNA and SNTAGT. The CDR3 loop spans 16 amino acids. Here the CDR3 DNA reads TGTGCCAGCAGTGACACCCCTCAAGCTAACTATGGCGGCTACACCTTC. It translates to CASSDTPQANYGGYTF.

This chain connects TRBV7-2 to TRBJ2-7; D gene uncertain. The CDR3 runs to 12 residues. Trimming removed 2 bases at V and 3 bases at J, with 5 bases between. Germline CDR1 reads SGHTA; CDR2 reads FQGNSA. The CDR3: CASSLNLYEQYF. CDR3 bases: TGTGCCAGCAGCTTAAACCTCTACGAGCAGTACTTC.

The chain joins TRBV19 to TRBJ2-1; D is unresolved. Germline V gives CDR1 LNHDA, CDR2 SQIVND (reference sequence). The CDR3 totals 14 residues. V gave up 1 base and J gave up 5 bases, with 9 bases separating them. DNA for the CDR3: TGTGCCAGTAGTATAGGCCCCCCGAACAATGAGCAGTTCTTC. As protein: CASSIGPPNNEQFF.

The rearrangement links TRBV2 to TRBJ2-6; D unclear. Trimming cost V 5 bases and J 0 bases, with 11 bases left between them. Germline values: CDR1 SNHLY, CDR2 FYNNEI. This CDR3 is built from 16 residues. The DNA for the CDR3 is TGTGCCAGCAGTCCCCGGACCTCCTCTGGGGCCAACGTCCTGACTTTC. It translates to CASSPRTSSGANVLTF.

By share, this clone counts as large. As DNA, the CDR3 is TGTGCCAGCAGCTTAGGTCAGGGGGCGATCGGGACAGATACGCAGTATTTT. It translates to CASSLGQGAIGTDTQYF. J is TRBJ2-3 and V is TRBV7-3; 8 bases are a match to TRBD1. The germline V gene has CDR1 SGHTA and CDR2 FQGTGA. V lost 2 bases to trimming and J lost 3 bases; unmatched junction nucleotides: 10. This CDR3 contains 17 residues. Full variable domain (outside the CDR3, taken from reference TRBV7-3 and TRBJ2-3): GAGVSQTPSNKVTEKGKYVELRCDPISGHTALYWYRQSLGQGPEFLIYFQGTGAADDSGLPNDRFFAVRPEGSVSTLKIQRTERGDSAVYLCASSLGQGAIGTDTQYFGPGTRLTVL.

This chain joins TRBV5-1 and TRBJ1-1; D is unresolved. V dropped 5 bases and J dropped 4 bases, with 12 bases sitting between them. The CDR3 contains 13 residues. Germline lookup yields CDR1 SGHRS and CDR2 YFSETQ. CDR3 DNA: TGCGCCAGCAGAAGGAGGGAGGGCACTGAAGCTTTCTTT. Protein product: CASRRREGTEAFF.

This clone was seen just once. The chain uses TRBV19 and TRBJ2-2; the match to TRBD1 covers 7 bases. Germline V gives CDR1 LNHDA, CDR2 SQIVND (reference sequence). Trimming at V came to 4 bases and at J to 3 bases, leaving 2 bases not matched to a gene. This CDR3 region has 14 residues. This CDR3 is CASSRTGDTGELFF. The CDR3 DNA reads as TGTGCCAGTAGTAGAACAGGGGACACCGGGGAGCTGTTTTTT.

The chain couples TRBV5-1 to TRBJ2-5, with 7 bases aligning to TRBD1. This CDR3 spans 15 amino acids. Trimming at V came to 0 bases and at J to 5 bases, leaving 7 bases not matched to a gene. The germline V gene has CDR1 SGHRS and CDR2 YFSETQ. CDR3 DNA sequence: TGCGCCAGCAGCTTGGCGACAGGGCGCGGGGAGACCCAGTACTTC. As protein: CASSLATGRGETQYF.